This T cell receptor (beta chain) came from a study of cytomegalovirus exposure and HLA in healthy donors. Study-wide findings and caveats: An apparent linkage of common viral pathogens to several of the most significant clusters emerged in a later analysis. Associated with cytomegalovirus, according to the listing, were 150 to 200 TCR beta chains.

Both 60 Vbeta primers and 13 Jbeta primers went into the PCR. Sequencing was performed with immunoSEQ multiplex PCR; in TCRdb, only in-frame clones are kept and a portion is missing. Of 99,000 or so clones in the sample, about three quarters were seen once. The germline V and J ends were trimmed by 4 bases and 2 bases, with 20 bases remaining between them. Germline V CDR1 and CDR2: SGHAT, FQNNGV. The CDR3 covers 18 residues. To note about this clone: What it recognizes is unknown.

The chain carries TRBV11-2 and TRBJ2-2; D is perhaps TRBD1 (5 bases). Input material: PBMCs. The source of this sequence is a man aged 55 to 70 in good health and CMV-seropositive. The CDR3 DNA reads as TGTGCCAGCAGCTCCAGCCGGTGGGGCGCCCGAAACACCGGGGAGCTGTTTTTT. This translates into CASSSSRWGARNTGELFF. Combining the CDR3 with reference TRBV11-2 and TRBJ2-2 gives the whole variable domain EAGVAQSPRYKIIEKRQSVAFWCNPISGHATLYWYQQILGQGPKLLIQFQNNGVVDDSQLPKDRFSAERLKGVDSTLKIQPAKLEDSAVYLCASSSSRWGARNTGELFFGEGSRLTVL.